Listed here is a single TCR beta chain. As yet, its antigen is unknown. Trimming cost V 4 bases and J 0 bases, with 13 bases left between them. Germline lookup yields CDR1 GTSNPN and CDR2 SVGIG (reference sequence). The CDR3 sequence is 14 residues long. The entry originates in a study of early T cells in non-severe SARS-CoV-2 infection. About the research overall: The authors sequenced bulk RNA from unsorted whole blood, leaving chains unpaired. General observations from the study: In VDJdb matching, anti-spike CD8 responses were favored while private and CD4 specificities went missing.

Unique molecular identifiers were affixed to single, distinct cDNA molecules. From the 5' RACE reads, TCRdb called clonotypes with MiXCR, one entry per CDR3 protein. The sample carries fewer than 85,000 distinct CDR3 sequences, about 14% recorded once. Material: whole blood, obtained at baseline. This TCR was recovered from an adult who was a healthcare worker with PCR-confirmed SARS-CoV-2 infection or an uninfected control (not recorded which). The chain uses TRBV30 and TRBJ2-7; D is ambiguous. CDR3 sequence reads: CAWKPQVYSYEQYF. The CDR3 DNA reads TGTGCCTGGAAGCCTCAGGTTTACTCCTACGAGCAGTACTTC.